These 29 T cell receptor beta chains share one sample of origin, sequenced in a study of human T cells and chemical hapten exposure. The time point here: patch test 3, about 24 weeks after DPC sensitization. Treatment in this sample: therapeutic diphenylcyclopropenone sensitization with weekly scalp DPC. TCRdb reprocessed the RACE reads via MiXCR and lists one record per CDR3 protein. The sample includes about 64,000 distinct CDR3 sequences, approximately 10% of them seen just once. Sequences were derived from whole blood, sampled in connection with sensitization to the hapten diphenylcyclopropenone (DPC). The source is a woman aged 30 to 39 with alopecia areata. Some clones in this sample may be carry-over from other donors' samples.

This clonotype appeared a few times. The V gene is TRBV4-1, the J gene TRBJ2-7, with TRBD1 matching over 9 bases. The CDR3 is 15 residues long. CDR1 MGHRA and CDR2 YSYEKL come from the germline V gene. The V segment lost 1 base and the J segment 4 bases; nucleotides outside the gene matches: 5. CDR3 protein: CASSQGTGVLYEQYF. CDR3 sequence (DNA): TGCGCCAGCAGCCAAGGGACAGGGGTTCTGTACGAGCAGTACTTC.

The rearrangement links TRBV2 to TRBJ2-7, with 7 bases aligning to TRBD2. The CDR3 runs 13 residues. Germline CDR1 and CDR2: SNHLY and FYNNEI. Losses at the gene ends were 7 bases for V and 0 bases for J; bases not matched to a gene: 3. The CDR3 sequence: CASMGRDSYEQYF. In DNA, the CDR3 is TGTGCCAGCATGGGGAGGGACTCCTACGAGCAGTACTTC.

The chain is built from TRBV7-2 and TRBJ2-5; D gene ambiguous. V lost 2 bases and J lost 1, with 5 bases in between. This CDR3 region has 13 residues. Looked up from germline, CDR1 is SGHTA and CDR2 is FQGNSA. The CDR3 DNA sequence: TGTGCCAGCAGCTTAAGGGTCCAAGAGACCCAGTACTTC. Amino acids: CASSLRVQETQYF.

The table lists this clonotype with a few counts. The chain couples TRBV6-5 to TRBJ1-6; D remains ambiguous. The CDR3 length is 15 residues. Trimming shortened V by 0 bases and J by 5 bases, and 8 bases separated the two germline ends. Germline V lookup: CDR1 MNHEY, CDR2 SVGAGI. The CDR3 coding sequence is TGTGCCAGCAGTTACTCTGGCCCACATAATTCACCCCTCCACTTT. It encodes CASSYSGPHNSPLHF.

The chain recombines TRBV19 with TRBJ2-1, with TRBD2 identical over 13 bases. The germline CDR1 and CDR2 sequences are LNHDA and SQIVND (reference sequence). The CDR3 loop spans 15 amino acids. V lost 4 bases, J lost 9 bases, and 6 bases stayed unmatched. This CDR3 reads CASSRETSGRIEQFF. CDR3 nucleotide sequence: TGTGCCAGTAGTAGGGAGACTAGCGGGAGGATTGAGCAGTTCTTC. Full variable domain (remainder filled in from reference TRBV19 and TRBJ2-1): DGGITQSPKYLFRKEGQNVTLSCEQNLNHDAMYWYRQDPGQGLRLIYYSQIVNDFQKGDIAEGYSVSREKKESFPLTVTSAQKNPTAFYLCASSRETSGRIEQFFGPGTRLTVL.

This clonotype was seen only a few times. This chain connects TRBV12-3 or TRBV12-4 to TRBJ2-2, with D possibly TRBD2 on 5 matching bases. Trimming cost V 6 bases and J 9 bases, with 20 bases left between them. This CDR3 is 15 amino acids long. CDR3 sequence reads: CASSQPMSGSRELFF. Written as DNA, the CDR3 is TGTGCCAGCAGCCAGCCGATGAGTGGGAGCAGGGAGCTGTTTTTT.

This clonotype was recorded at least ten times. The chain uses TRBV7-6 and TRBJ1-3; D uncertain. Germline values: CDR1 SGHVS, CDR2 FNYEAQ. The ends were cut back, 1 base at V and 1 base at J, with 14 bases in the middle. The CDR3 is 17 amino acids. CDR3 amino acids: CASSLVASRLSGNTIYF. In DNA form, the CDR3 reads TGTGCCAGCAGCTTAGTCGCGTCCAGGTTGTCTGGAAACACCATATATTTT.

CDR3 sequence: CASSPLPPGAGGARKTQYF. CDR3 coding DNA: TGTGCCAGCAGCCCCTTACCCCCGGGGGCGGGGGGGGCGAGAAAGACCCAGTACTTC. This sequence joins TRBV7-2 and TRBJ2-5; TRBD2 matches at 9 bases. Germline CDR1 SGHTA, CDR2 FQGNSA. The J segment lost 6 bases and the V segment lost 5 bases, leaving 22 bases of the junction unmatched. The CDR3 extends over 19 amino acids.

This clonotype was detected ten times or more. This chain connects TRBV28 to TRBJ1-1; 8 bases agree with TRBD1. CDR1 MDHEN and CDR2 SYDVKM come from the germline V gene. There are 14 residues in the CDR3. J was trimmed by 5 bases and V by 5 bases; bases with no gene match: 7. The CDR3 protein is CASSGPGGETEAFF. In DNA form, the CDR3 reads TGTGCCAGCAGTGGCCCAGGGGGCGAAACTGAAGCTTTCTTT. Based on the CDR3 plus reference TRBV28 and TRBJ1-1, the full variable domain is DVKVTQSSRYLVKRTGEKVFLECVQDMDHENMFWYRQDPGLGLRLIYFSYDVKMKEKGDIPEGYSVSREKKERFSLILESASTNQTSMYLCASSGPGGETEAFFGQGTRLTVV.

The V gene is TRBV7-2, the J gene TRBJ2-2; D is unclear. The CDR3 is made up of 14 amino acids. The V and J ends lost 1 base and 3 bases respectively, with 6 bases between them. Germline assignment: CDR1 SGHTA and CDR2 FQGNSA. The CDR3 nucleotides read TGTGCCAGCAGCTTAGACTCCTACACCGGGGAGCTGTTTTTT. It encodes CASSLDSYTGELFF.

CDR3 amino acids: CASSLGGISTDTQYF. CDR3 nucleotide sequence: TGTGCCAGCAGCTTAGGGGGGATTAGCACAGATACGCAGTATTTT. The chain links TRBV7-8 to TRBJ2-3; D is perhaps TRBD1 or TRBD2 (5 bases each). The CDR3 has 15 amino acids. Germline values: CDR1 SGHVS, CDR2 FQNEAQ. V lost 1 base, J lost 0 bases, and 8 bases lay in between. Full variable domain (remainder filled in from reference TRBV7-8 and TRBJ2-3): GAGVSQSPRYKVAKRGQDVALRCDPISGHVSLFWYQQALGQGPEFLTYFQNEAQLDKSGLPSDRFFAERPEGSVSTLKIQRTQQEDSAVYLCASSLGGISTDTQYFGPGTRLTVL.

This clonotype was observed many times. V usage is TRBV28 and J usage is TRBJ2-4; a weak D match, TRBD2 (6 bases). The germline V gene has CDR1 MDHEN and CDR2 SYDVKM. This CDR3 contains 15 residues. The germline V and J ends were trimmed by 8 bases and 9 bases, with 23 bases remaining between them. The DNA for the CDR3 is TGTGCCAGCCAGACCGGGGCCGAGGAGGGTGGCATTCAGTACTTC. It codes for CASQTGAEEGGIQYF. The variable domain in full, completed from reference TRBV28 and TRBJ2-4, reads DVKVTQSSRYLVKRTGEKVFLECVQDMDHENMFWYRQDPGLGLRLIYFSYDVKMKEKGDIPEGYSVSREKKERFSLILESASTNQTSMYLCASQTGAEEGGIQYFGAGTRLSVL.

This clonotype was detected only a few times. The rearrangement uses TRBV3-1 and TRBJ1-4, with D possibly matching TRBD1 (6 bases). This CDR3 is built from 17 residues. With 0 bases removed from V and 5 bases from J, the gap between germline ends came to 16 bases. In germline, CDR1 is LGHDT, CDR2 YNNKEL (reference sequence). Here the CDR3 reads CASSQDPPRGPNEKLFF. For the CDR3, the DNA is TGTGCCAGCAGCCAAGATCCTCCCAGGGGACCCAATGAAAAACTGTTTTTT.

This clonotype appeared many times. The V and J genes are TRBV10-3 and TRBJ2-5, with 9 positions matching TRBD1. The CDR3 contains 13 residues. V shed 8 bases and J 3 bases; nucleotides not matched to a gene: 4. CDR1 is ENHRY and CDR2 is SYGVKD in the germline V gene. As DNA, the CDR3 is TGTGCCATCTCCCGGGACAGGGAAGAGACCCAGTACTTC. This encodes CAISRDREETQYF.

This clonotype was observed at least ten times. The CDR3 protein is CASSLRGRAFF. CDR3 nucleotides: TGTGCCAGCAGTTTAAGAGGTCGGGCTTTCTTT. The chain recombines TRBV28 with TRBJ1-1; no firm D call. Germline CDR1 reads MDHEN; CDR2 reads SYDVKM. CDR3 length: 11 residues. V was trimmed by 2 bases and J by 11 bases, leaving 9 bases between them.

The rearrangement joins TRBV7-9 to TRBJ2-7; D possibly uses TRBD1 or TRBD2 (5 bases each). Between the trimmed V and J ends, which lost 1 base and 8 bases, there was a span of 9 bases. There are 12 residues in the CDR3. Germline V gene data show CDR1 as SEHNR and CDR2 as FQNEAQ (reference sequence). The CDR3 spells CASSLEGRQQYF. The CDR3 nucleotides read TGTGCCAGCAGCTTAGAGGGACGGCAGCAGTACTTC.

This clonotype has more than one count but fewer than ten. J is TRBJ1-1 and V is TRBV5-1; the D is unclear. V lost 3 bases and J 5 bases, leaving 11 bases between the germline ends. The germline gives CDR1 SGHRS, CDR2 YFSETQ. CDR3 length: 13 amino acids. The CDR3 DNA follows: TGCGCCAGCAGCTGGAACCCGGTTACTGAAGCTTTCTTT. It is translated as CASSWNPVTEAFF.

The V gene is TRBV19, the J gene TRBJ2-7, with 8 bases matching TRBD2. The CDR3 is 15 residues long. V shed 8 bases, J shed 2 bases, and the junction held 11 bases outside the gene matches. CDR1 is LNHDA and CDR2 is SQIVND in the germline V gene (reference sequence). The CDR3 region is CASLFGTRVTYEQYF. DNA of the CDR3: TGTGCCAGTCTATTCGGGACTAGAGTAACCTACGAGCAGTACTTC.

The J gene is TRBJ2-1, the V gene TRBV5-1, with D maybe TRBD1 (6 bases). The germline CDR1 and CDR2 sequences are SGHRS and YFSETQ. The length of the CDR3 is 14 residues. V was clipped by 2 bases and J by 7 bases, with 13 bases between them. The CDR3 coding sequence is TGCGCCAGCAGCTTTAACAGGGTGGGGAATGAGCAGTTCTTC. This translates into CASSFNRVGNEQFF.

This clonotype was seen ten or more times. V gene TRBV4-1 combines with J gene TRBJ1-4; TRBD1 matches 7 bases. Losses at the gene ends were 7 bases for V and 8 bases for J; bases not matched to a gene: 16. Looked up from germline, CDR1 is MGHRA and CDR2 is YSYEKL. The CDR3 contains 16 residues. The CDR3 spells CASTYNTDSGGEKLFF. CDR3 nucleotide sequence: TGCGCCAGCACCTATAACACGGACTCAGGGGGAGAAAAACTGTTTTTT.

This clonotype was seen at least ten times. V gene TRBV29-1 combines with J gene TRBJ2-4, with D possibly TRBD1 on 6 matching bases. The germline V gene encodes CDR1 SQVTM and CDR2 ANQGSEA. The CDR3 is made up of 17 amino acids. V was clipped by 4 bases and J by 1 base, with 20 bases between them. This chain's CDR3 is CSVGFRGPTTAKNIQYF. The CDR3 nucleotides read TGCAGCGTTGGTTTCAGGGGACCAACTACTGCCAAAAACATTCAGTACTTC.

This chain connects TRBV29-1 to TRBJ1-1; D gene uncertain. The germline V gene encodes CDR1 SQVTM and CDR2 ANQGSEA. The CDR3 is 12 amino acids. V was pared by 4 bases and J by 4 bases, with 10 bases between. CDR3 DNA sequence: TGCAGCGTTGCTGCTAGCGCCACTGAAGCTTTCTTT. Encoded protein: CSVAASATEAFF.

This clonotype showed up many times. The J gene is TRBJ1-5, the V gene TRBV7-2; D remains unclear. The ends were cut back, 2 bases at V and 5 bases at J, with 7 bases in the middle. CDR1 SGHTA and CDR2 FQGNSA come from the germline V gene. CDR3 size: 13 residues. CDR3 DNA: TGTGCCAGCAGCTTAATGGAGGATCAGCCCCAGCATTTT. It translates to CASSLMEDQPQHF.

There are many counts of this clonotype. As DNA, the CDR3 is TGTGCCAGCAGCCTCAGACATCCGGGACAGACTAATTCACCCCTCCACTTT. It specifies CASSLRHPGQTNSPLHF. The rearrangement links TRBV3-1 to TRBJ1-6; 7 bases fit TRBD1. CDR1 is LGHDT, CDR2 YNNKEL, per germline (reference sequence). The CDR3 runs 17 residues. The ends lost 4 bases at V and 6 bases at J; junction bases unmatched: 12.

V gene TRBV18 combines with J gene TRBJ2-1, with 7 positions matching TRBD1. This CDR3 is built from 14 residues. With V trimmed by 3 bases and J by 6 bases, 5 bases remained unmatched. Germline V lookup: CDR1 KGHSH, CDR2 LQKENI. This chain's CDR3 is CASSPGQVLNEQFF. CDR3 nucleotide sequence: TGTGCCAGCTCACCCGGACAGGTACTCAATGAGCAGTTCTTC.

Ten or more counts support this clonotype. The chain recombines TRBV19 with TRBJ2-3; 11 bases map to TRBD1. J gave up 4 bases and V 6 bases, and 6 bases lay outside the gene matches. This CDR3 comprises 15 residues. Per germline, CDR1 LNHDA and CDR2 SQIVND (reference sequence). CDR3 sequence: CASSLPGQGADTQYF. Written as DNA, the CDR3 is TGTGCCAGTAGCCTACCGGGACAGGGGGCAGATACGCAGTATTTT.

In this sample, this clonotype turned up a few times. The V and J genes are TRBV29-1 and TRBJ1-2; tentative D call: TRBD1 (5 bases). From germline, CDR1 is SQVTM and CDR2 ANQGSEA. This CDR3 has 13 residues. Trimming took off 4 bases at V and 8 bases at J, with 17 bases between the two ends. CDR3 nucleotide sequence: TGCAGCGTTGTGACAAACACGGGGCTGGGCTACACCTTC. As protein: CSVVTNTGLGYTF. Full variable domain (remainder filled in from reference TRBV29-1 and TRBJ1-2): SAVISQKPSRDICQRGTSLTIQCQVDSQVTMMFWYRQQPGQSLTLIATANQGSEATYESGFVIDKFPISRPNLTFSTLTVSNMSPEDSSIYLCSVVTNTGLGYTFGSGTRLTVV.

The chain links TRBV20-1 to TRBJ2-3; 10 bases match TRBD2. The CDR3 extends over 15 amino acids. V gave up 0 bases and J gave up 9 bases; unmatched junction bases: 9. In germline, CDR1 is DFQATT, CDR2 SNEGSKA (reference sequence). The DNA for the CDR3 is TGCAGTGCTAGAGACGCCAGCGGGGGGGCCAAGACGCAGTATTTT. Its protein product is CSARDASGGAKTQYF.

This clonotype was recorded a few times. The CDR3 DNA is TGTGCCAGCAGCCCGTCGGACAGGTCACACTACACCTTC. It yields the protein CASSPSDRSHYTF. The chain combines TRBV7-9 with TRBJ1-2, with 7 nucleotides matching TRBD1. This CDR3 is built from 13 residues. Per germline, CDR1 SEHNR and CDR2 FQNEAQ (reference sequence). V trimming: 5 bases; J trimming: 10 bases; junction bases outside the gene matches: 10.